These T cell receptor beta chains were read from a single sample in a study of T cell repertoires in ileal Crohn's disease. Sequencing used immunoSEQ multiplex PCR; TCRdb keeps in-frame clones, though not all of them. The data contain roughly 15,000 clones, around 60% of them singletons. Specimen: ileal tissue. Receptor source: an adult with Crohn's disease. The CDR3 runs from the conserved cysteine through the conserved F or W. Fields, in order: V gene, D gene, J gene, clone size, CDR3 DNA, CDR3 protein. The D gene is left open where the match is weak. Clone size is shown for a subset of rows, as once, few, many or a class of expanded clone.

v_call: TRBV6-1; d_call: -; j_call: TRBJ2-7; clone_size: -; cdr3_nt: TGTGCCAGCAGTCCTCGGACAGTCTCCTACGAGCAGTACTTC; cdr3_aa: CASSPRTVSYEQYF
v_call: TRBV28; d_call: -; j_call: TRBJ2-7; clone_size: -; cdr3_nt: TGTGCCAGCAGTTTAGGCGCGGGCTACGAGCAGTACTTC; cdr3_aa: CASSLGAGYEQYF
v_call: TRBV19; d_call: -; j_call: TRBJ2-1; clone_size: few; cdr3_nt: TGTGCCAGTAGTGCCCGACGCGGTACATACAATGAGCAGTTCTTC; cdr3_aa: CASSARRGTYNEQFF
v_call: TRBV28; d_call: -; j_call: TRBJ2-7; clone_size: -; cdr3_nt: TGTGCCAGCAGTTTTAGCGGCCCCCTAACCGAGCAGTACTTC; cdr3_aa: CASSFSGPLTEQYF
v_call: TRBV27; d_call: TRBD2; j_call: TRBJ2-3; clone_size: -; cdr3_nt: TGTGCCAGCAGCCGGACTAGCGGATCGGATACGCAGTATTTT; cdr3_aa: CASSRTSGSDTQYF
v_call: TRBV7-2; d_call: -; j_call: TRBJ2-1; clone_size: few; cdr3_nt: TGTGCCAGCAGCTTAATGGCTCCCCTTGGCCTCCACAATGAGCAGTTCTTC; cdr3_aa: CASSLMAPLGLHNEQFF
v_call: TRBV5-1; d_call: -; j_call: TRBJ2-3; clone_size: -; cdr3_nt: TGCGCCAGCAGCCCGGACTCAACTAGCACAGATACGCAGTATTTT; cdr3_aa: CASSPDSTSTDTQYF
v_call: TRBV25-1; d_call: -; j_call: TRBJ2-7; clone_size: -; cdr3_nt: TGTGCCAGCAGGGCGGGATACGAGCAGTACTTC; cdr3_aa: CASRAGYEQYF
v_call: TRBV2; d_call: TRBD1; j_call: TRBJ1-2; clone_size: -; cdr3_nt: TGTGCCAGCAGTCGGTCACCACAGGGGTATGGCTACACCTTC; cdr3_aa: CASSRSPQGYGYTF
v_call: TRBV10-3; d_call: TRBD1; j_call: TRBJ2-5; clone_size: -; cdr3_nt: TGTGCCATCAGGGAGACAGGGGACGAGACCCAGTACTTC; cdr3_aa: CAIRETGDETQYF
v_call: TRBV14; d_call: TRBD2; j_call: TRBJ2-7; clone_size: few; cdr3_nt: TGTGCCAGCAGCCGACTAGCGGGGCTAAGCTCCTACGAGCAGTACTTC; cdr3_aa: CASSRLAGLSSYEQYF
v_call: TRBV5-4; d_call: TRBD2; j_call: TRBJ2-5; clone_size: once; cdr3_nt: TGTGCCAGCAGTACGGGTAGCGGGAGTGAGGAGACCCAGTACTTC; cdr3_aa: CASSTGSGSEETQYF
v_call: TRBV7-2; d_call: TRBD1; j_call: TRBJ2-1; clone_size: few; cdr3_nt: TGTGCCAGCAGCTTGGGACAGGCCAACAATGAGCAGTTCTTC; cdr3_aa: CASSLGQANNEQFF
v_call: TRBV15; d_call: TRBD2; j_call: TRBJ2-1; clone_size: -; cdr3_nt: TGTGCCACCAGCAGAGTAATGAGGACTAGCGGGAGTGGGTATGAGCAGTTCTTC; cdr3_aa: CATSRVMRTSGSGYEQFF
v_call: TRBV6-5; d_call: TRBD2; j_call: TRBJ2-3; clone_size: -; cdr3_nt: TGTGCCAGCAGTTTAGCGGGAGGCAGCACAGATACGCAGTATTTT; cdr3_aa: CASSLAGGSTDTQYF
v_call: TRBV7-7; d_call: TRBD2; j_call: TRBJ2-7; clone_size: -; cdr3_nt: TGTGCTAGCAGCCCGGGACTAGCGGGAAAGGGGGAGCAGTACTTC; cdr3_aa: CASSPGLAGKGEQYF
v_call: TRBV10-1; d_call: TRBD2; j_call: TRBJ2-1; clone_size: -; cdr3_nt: TGCGCCAGCAGTCCCGGGACTAGCGACTACTACTCCTACAATGAGCAGTTCTTC; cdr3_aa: CASSPGTSDYYSYNEQFF
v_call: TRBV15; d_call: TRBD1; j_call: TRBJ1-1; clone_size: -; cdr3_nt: TGTGCCACCAGCAGAGATGGGACAGGGGACACTGAAGCTTTCTTT; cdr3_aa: CATSRDGTGDTEAFF
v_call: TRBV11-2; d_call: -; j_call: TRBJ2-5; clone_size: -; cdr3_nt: TGTGCCAGCAGTTTCTCAGGCAGGGTATCGGCGACCCAGTACTTC; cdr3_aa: CASSFSGRVSATQYF
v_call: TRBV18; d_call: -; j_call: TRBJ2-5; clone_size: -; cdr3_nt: TGTGCCAGCTCACCGGGCCAGGGAGAGACCCAGTACTTC; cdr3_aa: CASSPGQGETQYF
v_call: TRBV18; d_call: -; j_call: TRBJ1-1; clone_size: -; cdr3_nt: TGTGCCAGCTCATCAGCCCCGGGGGGGAACACTGAAGCTTTCTTT; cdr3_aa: CASSSAPGGNTEAFF
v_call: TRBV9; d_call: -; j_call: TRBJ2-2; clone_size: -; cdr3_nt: TGTGCCAGCAGCGTAGTCCGCCGGGGTCCGGGGGAGCTGTTTTTT; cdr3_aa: CASSVVRRGPGELFF
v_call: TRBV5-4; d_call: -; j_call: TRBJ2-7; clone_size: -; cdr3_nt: TGTGCCAGCAGCTTGTCCGTAGAAACCTACGAGCAGTACTTC; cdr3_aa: CASSLSVETYEQYF
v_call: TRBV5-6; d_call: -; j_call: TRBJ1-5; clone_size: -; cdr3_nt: TGTGCCAGCAGCTTGGGAGGAGGGAGTAGGAATCAGCCCCAGCATTTT; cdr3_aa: CASSLGGGSRNQPQHF
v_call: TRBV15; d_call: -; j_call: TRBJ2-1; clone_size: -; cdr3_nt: TGTGCCACCAGCAGAGGGGGGGATTCGAATGAGCAGTTCTTC; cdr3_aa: CATSRGGDSNEQFF
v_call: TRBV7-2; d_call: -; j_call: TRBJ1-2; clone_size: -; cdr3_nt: TGTGCCAGCAGCTCAAATTCAGGGTACGGCTACACCTTC; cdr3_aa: CASSSNSGYGYTF
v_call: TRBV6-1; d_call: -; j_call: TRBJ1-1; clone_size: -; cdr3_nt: TGTGCCAGTGGGTCGAGGCGTGAAGCTTTCTTT; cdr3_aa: CASGSRREAFF
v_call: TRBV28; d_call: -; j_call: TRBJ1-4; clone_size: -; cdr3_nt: TGTGCCATCCAAACGGCAGGACAGGAAAAACTGTTTTTT; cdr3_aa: CAIQTAGQEKLFF
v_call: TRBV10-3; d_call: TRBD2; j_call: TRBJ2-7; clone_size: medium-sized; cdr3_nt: TGTGCCATCAGTTCAAGCGGGAGTAACTACGAGCAGTACTTC; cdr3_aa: CAISSSGSNYEQYF